These 13 T cell receptor beta chains share one sample of origin, sequenced in a study of T cell changes during pregnancy in multiple sclerosis (dated by TCRdb to 2018 to 2020). Libraries were built with the immunoSEQ multiplex PCR assay. Sourced from immuneACCESS, this table was stored by TCRdb with only in-frame sequences that have V and J called. A share of the clones is absent; for the studies checked, an unresolved V gene accounts for under half, and the remainder has no known explanation. The sample data list about 72,000 clones, and about 89% of these were observed just once. Clones ranked in the top ten supply approximately 0.84% of the sample. The sequencing here drew on peripheral blood, taken in the second trimester of pregnancy. Every receptor here comes from a female donor with multiple sclerosis, enrolled in a pregnancy study.

J is TRBJ2-1 and V is TRBV7-2, with D possibly matching TRBD2 (6 bases). The CDR3 extends over 14 amino acids. Trimming removed 5 bases at V and 7 bases at J, with 15 bases between. Germline V lookup: CDR1 SGHTA, CDR2 FQGNSA. CDR3 sequence (DNA): TGTGCCAGCAGCCTCTTAGAGGCGGGGAATGAGCAGTTCTTC. It translates to CASSLLEAGNEQFF.

The chain carries TRBV18 and TRBJ1-1; unclear D gene. Deletions cut 3 bases from V and 3 bases from J, with 11 bases between. The CDR3 is 14 residues long. Per germline, CDR1 KGHSH and CDR2 LQKENI. The CDR3: CASSPLGKYTEAFF. CDR3 sequence (DNA): TGTGCCAGCTCACCGCTCGGGAAGTACACTGAAGCTTTCTTT.

This clone is a singleton in its sample. The chain links TRBV6-1 to TRBJ1-5; 8 bases fit TRBD1. The CDR3 totals 14 residues. CDR1 and CDR2 from the germline V gene are MNHNS and SASEGT. Unmatched junction bases numbered 3, after V lost 5 bases and J lost 3 bases. The CDR3 DNA is TGTGCCAGCAGTTTGGACAGGGTCAATCAGCCCCAGCATTTT. Translating gives CASSLDRVNQPQHF.

J is TRBJ2-5 and V is TRBV15, with D possibly being TRBD2 (5 bases). Trimming took 7 bases from V and 1 from J, leaving 10 bases between them. In germline, CDR1 is LNHNV, CDR2 YYDKDF (reference sequence). CDR3 size: 13 residues. The CDR3 region is CATTRAIQETQYF. The CDR3 coding sequence is TGTGCCACCACGCGGGCGATCCAAGAGACCCAGTACTTC.

This chain uses TRBV7-9 with TRBJ1-1; possibly TRBD1 for D (5 bases). Germline assignment: CDR1 SEHNR and CDR2 FQNEAQ (reference sequence). This CDR3 comprises 13 residues. V was cut by 5 bases and J by 4 bases, with 11 bases left in between. The CDR3 here is CASSPVGGTEAFF. The CDR3 DNA sequence: TGTGCCAGCAGCCCGGTGGGGGGCACTGAAGCTTTCTTT.

The chain has TRBV19 and TRBJ2-5; 12 nucleotides agree with TRBD2. The CDR3 is 13 amino acids. The V gene's germline CDR1 is LNHDA and CDR2 SQIVND (reference sequence). After removal of 10 bases from V and 9 bases from J, the junction contained 9 bases not matched to a gene. The CDR3 loop is CATRLAGAVAQYF. DNA for the CDR3: TGTGCCACCCGACTAGCGGGGGCCGTAGCCCAGTACTTC.

This clone was seen a single time. The chain uses TRBV10-3 and TRBJ2-5, with 9 bases aligning to TRBD2. The ends lost 6 bases at V and 5 bases at J; junction bases unmatched: 10. This CDR3 contains 15 residues. Germline V lookup: CDR1 ENHRY, CDR2 SYGVKD. CDR3 bases: TGTGCCATCAGCCTACACTCTAGCGGGGAGGAGACCCAGTACTTC. It codes for CAISLHSSGEETQYF.

This chain joins TRBV7-3 and TRBJ2-5, with TRBD2 matching 8 bases. Germline loops: CDR1 SGHTA, CDR2 FQGTGA. This CDR3 has 15 amino acids. Trimming took 5 bases from V and 2 from J; bases not matched to a gene: 7. In DNA form, the CDR3 reads TGTGCCAGCAGCCCGGTAGGGACTAGACAAGAGACCCAGTACTTC. Amino acid sequence: CASSPVGTRQETQYF.

The genes are TRBV28 and TRBJ1-1; TRBD1 matches 8 bases. Germline V CDR1 and CDR2: MDHEN, SYDVKM. The CDR3 runs 19 residues. J lost 3 bases, V lost 1 base, and 16 bases had no gene match. As DNA, the CDR3 is TGTGCCAGCAGTTTATTTTGGGGAGCAGTACAGGGGGGGGACACTGAAGCTTTCTTT. Translated: CASSLFWGAVQGGDTEAFF.

The chain couples TRBV12-5 to TRBJ1-2; 7 bases line up with TRBD1. Germline CDR1 is LGHNT and CDR2 is FRNRAP. The CDR3 is 13 amino acids. J lost 7 bases, V lost 3 bases, and 5 bases had no gene match. CDR3: CASGFLQGGGYTF. DNA for the CDR3: TGTGCTAGTGGTTTCCTCCAGGGGGGTGGCTACACCTTC.

The rearrangement joins TRBV19 to TRBJ2-7; 11 bases line up with TRBD1. Germline V gene lookup returns CDR1 LNHDA and CDR2 SQIVND (reference sequence). The CDR3 consists of 15 residues. Losses at the gene ends were 6 bases for V and 3 bases for J; bases not matched to a gene: 7. The CDR3 reads CASRKGGQGGYEQYF. CDR3 bases: TGTGCCAGTAGAAAGGGGGGACAGGGGGGCTACGAGCAGTACTTC.

V and J are TRBV19 and TRBJ1-2; 12 bases are shared with TRBD1. The germline gives CDR1 LNHDA, CDR2 SQIVND (reference sequence). Trimming cost V 4 bases and J 4 bases; bases outside gene matches: 7. This CDR3 is 16 amino acids long. This chain's CDR3 is CASSTGGTGGIYGYTF. As DNA, the CDR3 is TGTGCCAGTAGTACGGGGGGGACAGGGGGCATCTATGGCTACACCTTC.

The V gene is TRBV5-4, the J gene TRBJ1-4; 9 nucleotides align to TRBD1. V shed 4 bases, J shed 3 bases, and the junction held 10 bases outside the gene matches. This CDR3 is 17 amino acids long. Germline CDR1 and CDR2: SGHNT and YYREEE (reference sequence). The CDR3 loop reads CASSVNRGPLSNEKLFF. In nucleotides, the CDR3 is TGTGCCAGCAGCGTGAACAGGGGGCCTTTGTCTAATGAAAAACTGTTTTTT.